A selection of T cell receptor beta chains follows, all from one sample in a study of shared clonotypes between healthy human individuals. TCRdb's table, derived via immunoSEQ multiplex PCR, lists solely in-frame clones and lacks some. Of roughly 490,000 clones listed, around 80% are singletons. Sequencing was carried out using PBMCs. Receptors originate from a middle-aged woman in good health. Some clones in this sample may be carry-over from other donors' samples. CDR3s include the opening cysteine and the closing phenylalanine or tryptophan. D genes are given only for firm matches. Rows may omit the clone size; those that give it use once, few, many or a size class.

D gene	V gene	clone size	J gene	CDR3 protein	CDR3 DNA
-	TRBV27	-	TRBJ2-7	CASSKLWTNYEQYF	TGTGCCAGCAGTAAGTTATGGACAAACTACGAGCAGTACTTC
TRBD2	TRBV9	-	TRBJ2-1	CASSVDPSGGGNEQFF	TGTGCCAGCAGCGTAGACCCGTCGGGCGGGGGAAATGAGCAGTTCTTC
TRBD1	TRBV9	-	TRBJ1-1	CASSARQGMEGNTEALF	TGTGCCAGCAGCGCCCGACAGGGGATGGAGGGGAACACTGAAGCTTTATTT
-	TRBV2	few	TRBJ2-7	CASSEWDYEQYF	TGTGCCAGCAGTGAGTGGGACTACGAGCAGTACTTC
-	TRBV6-6	-	TRBJ1-1	CASSYGGDDTEAFF	TGTGCCAGCAGTTATGGGGGGGATGACACTGAAGCTTTCTTT
TRBD1	TRBV11-2	-	TRBJ2-5	CASSRLGTGAKETQYF	TGTGCCAGCAGCAGACTAGGGACAGGGGCTAAAGAGACCCAGTACTTC
TRBD1	TRBV2	-	TRBJ2-2	CASTGRQGITGELFF	TGTGCCAGCACCGGACGACAGGGAATCACCGGGGAGCTGTTTTTT
-	TRBV7-8	-	TRBJ1-5	CASSLGPYSNQPQHF	TGTGCCAGCAGCTTGGGCCCTTATAGCAATCAGCCCCAGCATTTT
TRBD1	TRBV5-1	-	TRBJ2-7	CASSGRTGGDLSYEQYF	TGCGCCAGCAGCGGAAGGACAGGGGGGGACCTCTCCTACGAGCAGTACTTC
TRBD1	TRBV5-1	-	TRBJ1-2	CASSLGGGQTVYGYTF	TGCGCCAGCAGCTTGGGAGGGGGACAGACCGTCTATGGCTACACCTTC
TRBD1	TRBV4-3	-	TRBJ1-1	CASSQGGTGGSYRGTEAFF	TGCGCCAGCAGCCAAGGTGGGACAGGGGGCAGTTATAGGGGCACTGAAGCTTTCTTT
TRBD2	TRBV7-3	-	TRBJ2-3	CASSLFTGLAGDTDTQYF	TGTGCCAGCAGCTTATTTACGGGACTAGCGGGAGACACAGATACGCAGTATTTT
-	TRBV7-2	-	TRBJ1-2	CASSLGQQHYGYTF	TGTGCCAGCAGCTTAGGGCAGCAACACTATGGCTACACCTTC
TRBD2	TRBV9	-	TRBJ2-1	CASSPGLGAYNEQFF	TGTGCCAGCAGCCCGGGACTAGGGGCTTACAATGAGCAGTTCTTC
-	TRBV11-2	-	TRBJ1-3	CASSLYAGNTIYF	TGTGCCAGCAGCTTGTATGCTGGAAACACCATATATTTT
TRBD2	TRBV27	-	TRBJ2-1	CASSSWGLAGENEQFF	TGTGCCAGCAGTTCCTGGGGACTAGCGGGAGAGAATGAGCAGTTCTTC
-	TRBV5-5	once	TRBJ1-5	CASSPGGLSNQPQHF	TGTGCCAGCAGCCCTGGTGGTCTTAGCAATCAGCCCCAGCATTTT
-	TRBV5-8	many	TRBJ2-5	CASNLGAQETQYF	TGTGCCAGCAACCTCGGGGCTCAAGAGACCCAGTACTTC
-	TRBV27	-	TRBJ1-6	CASSLLVGPDSPLHF	TGTGCCAGCAGTTTACTTGTAGGGCCGGATTCACCCCTCCACTTT
TRBD2	TRBV28	once	TRBJ2-2	CASSFGGRATGELFF	TGTGCCAGCAGTTTCGGCGGGAGGGCCACCGGGGAGCTGTTTTTT
TRBD1	TRBV5-4	-	TRBJ2-7	CASSHPQQGAGSYEQYF	TGTGCCAGCAGCCACCCCCAACAGGGGGCGGGTTCCTACGAGCAGTACTTC
-	TRBV7-9	-	TRBJ1-1	CASSFDGGYSEAFF	TGTGCCAGCAGCTTTGACGGAGGGTACTCTGAAGCTTTCTTT
TRBD2	TRBV10-2	-	TRBJ2-1	CASRTSGRYEQFF	TGCGCCAGTAGGACTAGCGGGAGGTATGAGCAGTTCTTC
TRBD1	TRBV5-1	-	TRBJ1-2	CASSLSWTGGGYTF	TGCGCCAGCAGCTTGTCTTGGACAGGGGGAGGCTACACCTTC
TRBD1	TRBV6-5	-	TRBJ1-2	CASSNRGPYGYTF	TGTGCCAGCAGTAACAGGGGGCCCTATGGCTACACCTTC
-	TRBV18	few	TRBJ1-4	CASSPTGFEKLFF	TGTGCCAGCTCACCAACAGGTTTTGAAAAACTGTTTTTT
-	TRBV6-5	once	TRBJ2-6	CASSPRLSGANVLTF	TGTGCCAGCAGTCCACGCCTCTCTGGGGCCAACGTCCTGACTTTC
TRBD1	TRBV13	many	TRBJ2-7	CASSSRQGADEQYF	TGTGCCAGCAGCTCCCGACAGGGGGCGGATGAGCAGTACTTC
-	TRBV7-9	-	TRBJ1-1	CASSLGLVGPHTEAFF	TGTGCCAGCAGCTTAGGATTGGTTGGCCCACACACTGAAGCTTTCTTT
TRBD2	TRBV6-4	many	TRBJ2-3	CASSPAGDGKDTQYF	TGTGCCAGCAGCCCAGCGGGAGATGGGAAAGATACGCAGTATTTT
-	TRBV15	few	TRBJ1-5	CATSRDRRGAGEGNSNQPQHF	TGTGCCACCAGCAGAGATCGAAGAGGAGCAGGGGAGGGAAATAGCAATCAGCCCCAGCATTTT
TRBD1	TRBV28	few	TRBJ1-5	CASSLGQGAYQPQHF	TGTGCCAGCAGTTTGGGACAGGGGGCTTATCAGCCCCAGCATTTT
-	TRBV29-1	-	TRBJ1-1	CSVGAGEGAFF	TGCAGCGTGGGAGCCGGGGAGGGCGCTTTCTTT
-	TRBV28	-	TRBJ1-2	CASSSGGGYGYTF	TGTGCCAGCAGTTCGGGGGGTGGCTATGGCTACACCTTC
-	TRBV6-5	-	TRBJ2-3	CASSSHSTGDTQYF	TGTGCCAGCAGTTCGCACAGTACAGGGGATACGCAGTATTTT
-	TRBV30	-	TRBJ2-3	CAWSTRVSTSGSPEDSTDTQYF	TGTGCCTGGAGTACCCGGGTCTCGACCAGCGGGTCCCCTGAGGATAGCACAGATACGCAGTATTTT
-	TRBV5-8	many	TRBJ2-5	CASSPRGRGQETQYF	TGTGCCAGCAGCCCCCGTGGAAGGGGGCAAGAGACCCAGTACTTC
-	TRBV9	-	TRBJ1-2	CASSDWLNYGYTF	TGTGCCAGCAGTGACTGGCTTAACTATGGCTACACCTTC
-	TRBV27	many	TRBJ2-7	CASSTWERYTYEQYF	TGTGCCAGCAGTACCTGGGAGCGTTATACCTACGAGCAGTACTTC
TRBD2	TRBV30	-	TRBJ2-1	CAWRSSGRLNNEQFF	TGTGCCTGGAGATCTAGCGGGAGGTTGAACAATGAGCAGTTCTTC
TRBD2	TRBV5-1	-	TRBJ2-7	CASSSLAGGPGYEQYF	TGCGCCAGCAGCTCGCTAGCGGGAGGGCCGGGTTACGAGCAGTACTTC
-	TRBV4-2	-	TRBJ2-2	CASSQGRGRGTGELFF	TGTGCCAGCAGCCAAGGGAGGGGGCGTGGCACCGGGGAGCTGTTTTTT
-	TRBV6-5	-	TRBJ1-1	CASSPHQGFGTEAFF	TGTGCCAGCAGTCCTCACCAGGGCTTCGGCACTGAAGCTTTCTTT
-	TRBV11-3	-	TRBJ2-3	CASSLGVGTDTQYF	TGTGCCAGCAGCTTAGGTGTAGGCACAGATACGCAGTATTTT
-	TRBV6-5	-	TRBJ2-3	CATQSGASTDTQYF	TGTGCCACCCAGAGCGGAGCTAGCACAGATACGCAGTATTTT
TRBD2	TRBV6-1	-	TRBJ2-3	CASSEGLAVDTQYF	TGTGCCAGCAGTGAAGGACTAGCCGTAGATACGCAGTATTTT
-	TRBV6-1	-	TRBJ1-2	CASSEGPGNYGYTF	TGTGCCAGCAGTGAAGGGCCGGGGAACTATGGCTACACCTTC
-	TRBV2	-	TRBJ1-2	CASSEGTGYGYTF	TGTGCCAGCAGTGAAGGGACCGGCTATGGCTACACCTTC
TRBD1	TRBV18	-	TRBJ1-4	CASSPLPGWGQGYEKLFF	TGTGCCAGCTCACCACTCCCCGGTTGGGGACAGGGGTATGAAAAACTGTTTTTT
TRBD1	TRBV7-3	-	TRBJ2-3	CASSLDRSGDTQYF	TGTGCCAGCAGCCTGGACAGGTCAGGGGATACGCAGTATTTT
-	TRBV2	many	TRBJ2-5	CASSWSAGNQETQYF	TGTGCCAGCAGTTGGAGTGCAGGGAACCAAGAGACCCAGTACTTC
TRBD1	TRBV18	-	TRBJ2-2	CASSPARGHDTGELFF	TGTGCCAGCTCACCGGCCAGGGGGCATGACACCGGGGAGCTGTTTTTT